The 4 T cell receptor beta chains in this list originate from one sample, sequenced in a study of CD8+ T cells in alopecia areata. RNA extraction was followed by reverse transcription into cDNA, which acted as the sequencing template. Assay: immunoSEQ multiplex PCR; the TCRdb copy retains only in-frame clones and omits some. This sample has 40,000 to 45,000 clones; roughly 92% occur once, and the top ten carry about 19%. Regarding treatment: oral pan-JAK inhibitor, 5-10 mg twice daily. The specimen was CD8+ T cells sorted from blood, collected at week 24, from a patient treated with tofacitinib. The receptor source for this set is a human donor with alopecia areata.

The genes are TRBV27 and TRBJ2-7, with 8 bases aligning to TRBD1. The J segment lost 2 bases and the V segment lost 5 bases, leaving 8 bases of the junction unmatched. This CDR3 region has 15 residues. CDR1 and CDR2 (germline): MNHEY, SMNVEV (reference sequence). The CDR3 reads CASSPDRDKTYEQYF. The CDR3 nucleotides read TGTGCCAGCAGTCCGGACAGGGATAAGACCTACGAGCAGTACTTC.

J is TRBJ2-7 and V is TRBV4-1, with no clear D. CDR3 length: 15 amino acids. The germline V gene encodes CDR1 MGHRA and CDR2 YSYEKL. Deletions cut 1 base from V and 0 bases from J, with 10 bases between. The CDR3, as DNA: TGCGCCAGCAGCCAAGTGGACGGGCGCTCCTACGAGCAGTACTTC. Its translation: CASSQVDGRSYEQYF.

This chain links TRBV5-1 with TRBJ1-1; D not certain. CDR3 size: 15 residues. V lost 4 bases, J lost 0 bases, and 13 bases lay in between. Per germline, CDR1 SGHRS and CDR2 YFSETQ. CDR3 in amino acids: CASSVRTDLNTEAFF. CDR3 coding DNA: TGCGCCAGCAGCGTACGGACCGATTTGAACACTGAAGCTTTCTTT. Variable domain in full (rest from reference TRBV5-1 and TRBJ1-1): KAGVTQTPRYLIKTRGQQVTLSCSPISGHRSVSWYQQTPGQGLQFLFEYFSETQRNKGNFPGRFSGRQFSNSRSEMNVSTLELGDSALYLCASSVRTDLNTEAFFGQGTRLTVV.

V is TRBV25-1 and J is TRBJ2-7, with 7 bases matching TRBD1. The CDR3 spans 14 residues. Germline V gene lookup returns CDR1 MGHDK and CDR2 SYGVNS. With V trimmed by 4 bases and J by 4 bases, 7 bases remained unmatched. The CDR3 nucleotides read TGTGCCAGCAGTGGCCGACAGGGTGGGTACGAGCAGTACTTC. It codes for CASSGRQGGYEQYF.